This T cell receptor (beta chain) was identified during a study of PD-1 blockade in classical Hodgkin lymphoma. The sample holds a few counts of this clone. What it binds is unknown. Study observations and caveats: When set against healthy donors, newly diagnosed patients were reported to show lower baseline TCR diversity. The CD4+ diversity rise by C4D1 was clearest in complete responders.

No patient escaped relapse after autologous stem cell transplantation, and brentuximab vedotin exposure varied. Magnetic negative selection was used to purify CD8+ T cells from thawed PBMCs. Assay used: immunoSEQ multiplex PCR; TCRdb lists only in-frame clones, some missing. Of fewer than 15,000 clones in the sample, under 85% were seen once. This TCR was recovered from a human donor with classical Hodgkin lymphoma. This sample comprised CD8+ T cells from blood, obtained at baseline.

The CDR3: CASTEASGGFDYNEQFF. DNA for the CDR3: TGTGCCAGTACCGAGGCTAGCGGGGGGTTCGACTACAATGAGCAGTTCTTC. The chain couples TRBV19 to TRBJ2-1, with 11 nucleotides matching TRBD2. The length of the CDR3 is 17 residues. The V segment lost 7 bases and the J segment 3 bases; nucleotides outside the gene matches: 11. CDR1 and CDR2 from the germline V gene are LNHDA and SQIVND (reference sequence).